Listed below are T cell receptor beta chains from one sample, sequenced in a study of Ad26.COV2.S vaccination and SARS-CoV-2 variants. Sequencing was performed with immunoSEQ multiplex PCR; in TCRdb, only in-frame clones are kept and a portion is missing. The sample contains about 680,000 clones, roughly 90% of which appear only once. The specimen was peripheral blood, collected in a trial of Ad26.COV2.S vaccine versus placebo. The receptor set was obtained from a person aged 18-65 years who received the Ad26.COV2.S COVID-19 vaccine or a placebo. The conserved cysteine and the conserved F or W are not part of the CDR3 here. The D gene is left open where the match is weak.

d_gene: -; v_gene: TRBV19; j_gene: TRBJ1-5; CDR3aa: ASSITGQGYNQPQH
d_gene: -; v_gene: TRBV11-2; j_gene: TRBJ2-7; CDR3aa: ASSSMDSYEQY
d_gene: -; v_gene: TRBV7-9; j_gene: TRBJ1-1; CDR3aa: ASSRGTTEAF
d_gene: TRBD1; v_gene: TRBV6-5; j_gene: TRBJ1-5; CDR3aa: ASSQGAFSNQPQH
d_gene: -; v_gene: TRBV7-3; j_gene: TRBJ1-1; CDR3aa: ASSFGGITEAF
d_gene: TRBD2; v_gene: TRBV4-2; j_gene: TRBJ2-7; CDR3aa: ASSRRLAGGLYEQY
d_gene: -; v_gene: TRBV19; j_gene: TRBJ2-7; CDR3aa: ASRGSSGSSYEQY
d_gene: -; v_gene: TRBV5-1; j_gene: TRBJ1-1; CDR3aa: ASSWRAATEAF
d_gene: TRBD1; v_gene: TRBV11-3; j_gene: TRBJ2-7; CDR3aa: ASSPDREAYEQY
d_gene: -; v_gene: TRBV24-1; j_gene: TRBJ2-3; CDR3aa: ATSDTDTQY
d_gene: -; v_gene: TRBV7-2; j_gene: TRBJ2-1; CDR3aa: ASSLGNWNEQF
d_gene: TRBD1; v_gene: TRBV6-1; j_gene: TRBJ1-2; CDR3aa: ASSEGQGAGDGYT
d_gene: -; v_gene: TRBV27; j_gene: TRBJ1-1; CDR3aa: ASSHGTASTEAF
d_gene: -; v_gene: TRBV7-3; j_gene: TRBJ1-2; CDR3aa: ASSFQQGHGYT
d_gene: -; v_gene: TRBV5-1; j_gene: TRBJ2-5; CDR3aa: ASSPQGPPETQY
d_gene: -; v_gene: TRBV18; j_gene: TRBJ1-3; CDR3aa: ASSPIVGGANTIY
d_gene: -; v_gene: TRBV5-4; j_gene: TRBJ1-6; CDR3aa: ASSHGPFKFNSPLH
d_gene: -; v_gene: TRBV11-2; j_gene: TRBJ2-2; CDR3aa: ASSAGSGTGELF
d_gene: -; v_gene: TRBV12-3/TRBV12-4; j_gene: TRBJ1-5; CDR3aa: ASKATNQPQH
d_gene: -; v_gene: TRBV7-2; j_gene: TRBJ1-1; CDR3aa: ASHRDRNTEAF
d_gene: TRBD1; v_gene: TRBV5-8; j_gene: TRBJ2-2; CDR3aa: ASSFRDRGPLGELF
d_gene: -; v_gene: TRBV2; j_gene: TRBJ1-2; CDR3aa: ASILNYGYT
d_gene: -; v_gene: TRBV7-9; j_gene: TRBJ1-3; CDR3aa: ASGQLIRSGNTIY
d_gene: -; v_gene: TRBV25-1; j_gene: TRBJ2-1; CDR3aa: ASSEGHYNEQF
d_gene: -; v_gene: TRBV5-4; j_gene: TRBJ2-1; CDR3aa: ASSLGEVGNEQF
d_gene: -; v_gene: TRBV3-1/TRBV3-2; j_gene: TRBJ2-5; CDR3aa: ASSQGELGQETQY
d_gene: TRBD2; v_gene: TRBV6-1; j_gene: TRBJ2-7; CDR3aa: ASSVLGLAGGRYEQY
d_gene: TRBD1; v_gene: TRBV3-1/TRBV3-2; j_gene: TRBJ2-1; CDR3aa: ASSLNRGTEQF
d_gene: -; v_gene: TRBV18; j_gene: TRBJ2-2; CDR3aa: ASSPLTGPNTGELF
d_gene: -; v_gene: TRBV7-2; j_gene: TRBJ1-3; CDR3aa: ASSLPRDSGNTIY
d_gene: TRBD1; v_gene: TRBV19; j_gene: TRBJ2-5; CDR3aa: ASSASDRGWETQY
d_gene: TRBD2; v_gene: TRBV19; j_gene: TRBJ2-7; CDR3aa: ASSMLAGAYEQY
d_gene: TRBD1; v_gene: TRBV5-1; j_gene: TRBJ1-1; CDR3aa: ASSLTGASTEAF